These 20 T cell receptor beta chains were sequenced from one sample in a study of human CD8 memory T cell subsets. Exhausted-like traits marked the TPEX cells, which were CCR7+ PD-1+ TIGIT+ early memory CD8+ T cells. Production of TCR beta libraries used UMI-labeled 5' RACE as the method. TCRdb reprocessed the 5' RACE reads; each CDR3 protein has one entry and no DNA is given. The sample's table shows thousands of distinct CDR3 sequences. Input material: CD8+ T cells from PBMCs. These receptors were obtained from a human donor in good health.

Considering frequency, this clonotype is medium-sized. This chain connects TRBV12-3 or TRBV12-4 to TRBJ2-7; the D call of TRBD1 rests on TCRdb alone, since no DNA is present to check it. CDR3 length: 12 residues. The CDR3 here is CASSAGWYEQYF.

The chain couples TRBV10-3 to TRBJ2-5; TCRdb names TRBD1, which stays unverified in the absence of DNA. Germline V gene lookup returns CDR1 ENHRY and CDR2 SYGVKD. CDR3 length equals 13 residues. The chain's CDR3 is CAISDPPGQTQYF.

The V call is TRBV7-7, the J call TRBJ2-7; TCRdb indicates TRBD2, and absent DNA this call remains unverified. The CDR3 extends over 13 amino acids. Per the germline V gene, CDR1 is SSHAT and CDR2 is FNYEAQ (reference sequence). CDR3 amino acids: CASSLDSRAEQYF.

V and J are TRBV27 and TRBJ2-1; without DNA, the TCRdb call of TRBD2 cannot be checked. CDR1 and CDR2 from the germline V gene are MNHEY and SMNVEV (reference sequence). CDR3 length: 17 amino acids. CDR3 in amino acids: CASSGLAGGFLYNEQFF.

Judged by frequency, this clonotype is medium-sized. This rearrangement joins TRBV29-1 to TRBJ2-7; TCRdb lists TRBD1, though no DNA is available to test this call. The CDR3 is 14 residues long. From germline, CDR1 is SQVTM and CDR2 ANQGSEA. This chain's CDR3 is CSAWGTGAPLEQYF.

The genes are TRBV12-3 or TRBV12-4 and TRBJ2-5; TCRdb picks TRBD1, but there is no DNA to check that call. The CDR3 length is 12 residues. CDR3 sequence reads: CASRQGGETQYF.

According to its frequency, this clonotype is medium-sized. The chain recombines TRBV21-1 with TRBJ2-3; TCRdb outputs TRBD2, but without DNA this stays unchecked. TRBV21-1 is noted as a pseudogene. This CDR3 is 20 amino acids long. CDR3 sequence reads: CASSPRGLPDCNASTDTQYF.

The chain recombines TRBV7-6 with TRBJ2-7; TCRdb selects TRBD2, and the lack of DNA leaves this call unchecked. This CDR3 comprises 14 residues. Germline CDR1 reads SGHVS; CDR2 reads FNYEAQ. CDR3 in amino acids: CASSGLASADEQYF. The full variable domain, with the rest looked up from reference TRBV7-6 and TRBJ2-7, is GAGVSQSPRYKVTKRGQDVALRCDPISGHVSLYWYRQALGQGPEFLTYFNYEAQQDKSGLPNDRFSAERPEGSISTLTIQRTEQRDSAMYRCASSGLASADEQYFGPGTRLTVT.

The V gene is TRBV6-2 or TRBV6-3, the J gene TRBJ2-1; there is no DNA to check the TCRdb D call of TRBD2. This CDR3 has 13 amino acids. From germline, CDR1 is MNHEY and CDR2 SVGEGT. Here the CDR3 reads CASAFSGPNEQFF.

This chain joins TRBV5-4 and TRBJ1-6; TCRdb gives TRBD1 as the D gene, but with no DNA this cannot be confirmed. This CDR3 is 14 amino acids long. Germline CDR1 is SGHNT and CDR2 is YYREEE (reference sequence). CDR3 region: CATAPGQGGSPLHF.

The chain employs TRBV19 and TRBJ1-2. CDR3 length equals 13 residues. Germline V gene data show CDR1 as LNHDA and CDR2 as SQIVND (reference sequence). The chain's CDR3 is CASSIVDFDGYTF.

The V call is TRBV11-3, the J call TRBJ2-2. CDR3 size: 14 residues. Germline V CDR1 and CDR2: SGHNT, YENEEA. This CDR3 reads CASSQTVRTGELFF.

Its frequency marks this clonotype as large. The rearrangement links TRBV29-1 to TRBJ1-2. The germline CDR1 and CDR2 sequences are SQVTM and ANQGSEA. CDR3 size: 13 residues. This CDR3 reads CSVEVGNNYGYTF.

This sequence joins TRBV9 and TRBJ2-1; TCRdb's D call of TRBD1 is untestable without DNA. The germline gives CDR1 SGDLS, CDR2 YYNGEE. The CDR3 length is 15 residues. The CDR3 protein is CASSVWDTPQNEQFF.

This clonotype counts as medium-sized by frequency. The genes are TRBV20-1 and TRBJ2-2; the TCRdb D gene call, TRBD2, has no DNA to confirm it. There are 17 residues in the CDR3. CDR1 is DFQATT and CDR2 is SNEGSKA in the germline V gene (reference sequence). This CDR3 reads CSARAGWDGGNTGELFF.

V usage is TRBV7-8 and J usage is TRBJ2-5; as DNA is missing, the TRBD2 call by TCRdb cannot be tested. This CDR3 is 15 amino acids long. Germline V lookup: CDR1 SGHVS, CDR2 FQNEAQ. This CDR3 reads CASLPRASGQETQYF.

The V and J genes are TRBV19 and TRBJ2-1; the TRBD1 assignment by TCRdb is unverifiable without DNA. Germline V gene lookup returns CDR1 LNHDA and CDR2 SQIVND (reference sequence). The CDR3 length is 15 residues. The CDR3 loop is CASSIASGERNEQFF.

The CDR3 sequence is CSARVLAGGPGYEQYF. The V and J genes are TRBV20-1 and TRBJ2-7; TCRdb's D call, TRBD2, is unchecked because there is no DNA. The CDR3 consists of 16 residues. Germline V gene data show CDR1 as DFQATT and CDR2 as SNEGSKA (reference sequence).

The chain joins TRBV7-8 to TRBJ2-3. Germline CDR1 is SGHVS and CDR2 is FQNEAQ. The CDR3 covers 12 residues. The CDR3 here is CASSSTMDTQYF.

V and J are TRBV14 and TRBJ1-6; TCRdb's D call, TRBD1, is unchecked because there is no DNA. The length of the CDR3 is 19 residues. The germline gives CDR1 SGHDN, CDR2 FVKESK. CDR3 loop: CASSQSRDKPRVYNSPLHF. Combining the CDR3 with reference TRBV14 and TRBJ1-6 gives the whole variable domain EAGVTQFPSHSVIEKGQTVTLRCDPISGHDNLYWYRRVMGKEIKFLLHFVKESKQDESGMPNNRFLAERTGGTYSTLKVQPAELEDSGVYFCASSQSRDKPRVYNSPLHFGNGTRLTVT.